One and the same sample provided the 18 T cell receptor beta chains below, sequenced in a study of T-cell memory formation after mild COVID-19. Using its own MiXCR run on the 5' RACE reads, TCRdb lists one record per CDR3 protein. The sample holds roughly 510,000 distinct CDR3 sequences, around 16% seen once. Material for sequencing was PBMCs or a T cell subset sorted from them (not recorded which). All receptors come from an adult woman who had mild COVID-19 (a few samples of this study predate the infection). Cell type and time point are not known.

The chain recombines TRBV6-2 or TRBV6-3 with TRBJ2-3; TRBD2 matches 7 bases. With 0 bases clipped from V and 5 bases from J, the junction kept 8 bases outside the gene matches. CDR3 length: 16 residues. Germline assignment: CDR1 MNHEY and CDR2 SVGEGT. This CDR3 is CASSYSLTSLIDTQYF. CDR3 in DNA: TGTGCCAGCAGTTACTCCCTGACTAGCCTGATAGATACGCAGTATTTT.

The rearrangement joins TRBV4-2 to TRBJ2-5; 8 positions agree with TRBD2. CDR1 is LGHNA and CDR2 is YNFKEQ in the germline V gene. Trimming removed 0 bases from V and 4 bases from J; junction bases left unmatched: 10. The CDR3 extends over 17 amino acids. The chain's CDR3 is CASSQDPPGGPIETQYF. In DNA, the CDR3 is TGTGCCAGCAGCCAAGATCCCCCGGGGGGGCCTATAGAGACCCAGTACTTC.

This clonotype was counted between two and nine times. The chain carries TRBV20-1 and TRBJ1-2, with 10 bases lining up with TRBD1. The germline V gene encodes CDR1 DFQATT and CDR2 SNEGSKA (reference sequence). J was trimmed by 3 bases and V by 0 bases; bases with no gene match: 4. CDR3 size: 15 residues. CDR3 loop: CSARDLGTGDYGYTF. CDR3 in DNA: TGCAGTGCTAGAGATTTGGGGACAGGGGACTATGGCTACACCTTC.

V and J are TRBV20-1 and TRBJ1-1; D call uncertain. The V and J ends lost 3 bases and 2 bases respectively, with 10 bases between them. Germline lookup yields CDR1 DFQATT and CDR2 SNEGSKA (reference sequence). CDR3 length: 13 amino acids. The CDR3 coding sequence is TGCAGTGCTAGCCCGACGGCTAACACTGAAGCTTTCTTT. Protein sequence: CSASPTANTEAFF.

This clonotype was recorded many times. The chain combines TRBV6-5 with TRBJ2-1; TRBD1 matches 8 bases. The CDR3 loop spans 13 amino acids. V shed 6 bases, J shed 7 bases, and the junction held 5 bases outside the gene matches. CDR1 is MNHEY, CDR2 SVGAGI, per germline. The CDR3 region is CASSGQGRNEQFF. CDR3 DNA: TGTGCCAGCAGCGGACAGGGACGGAATGAGCAGTTCTTC.

The chain links TRBV25-1 to TRBJ2-1, with TRBD2 matching over 14 bases. The length of the CDR3 is 18 residues. V lost 8 bases to trimming and J lost 2 bases; unmatched junction nucleotides: 11. The germline V gene has CDR1 MGHDK and CDR2 SYGVNS. CDR3 coding DNA: TGTGCCAGCGGGGGCTGGACTAGCGGGGGGATAACCTACAATGAGCAGTTCTTC. Residues: CASGGWTSGGITYNEQFF. The variable domain in full, with the rest retrieved from reference TRBV25-1 and TRBJ2-1, is EADIYQTPRYLVIGTGKKITLECSQTMGHDKMYWYQQDPGMELHLIHYSYGVNSTEKGDLSSESTVSRIRTEHFPLTLESARPSHTSQYLCASGGWTSGGITYNEQFFGPGTRLTVL.

There are many counts of this clonotype. This chain uses TRBV29-1 with TRBJ2-1, with 7 bases matching TRBD2. Germline CDR1 and CDR2: SQVTM and ANQGSEA. V was clipped by 7 bases and J by 5 bases; unmatched bases: 8. This CDR3 spans 13 amino acids. CDR3 sequence: CSADTSVDNEQFF. CDR3 coding DNA: TGCAGCGCTGACACTAGCGTAGACAATGAGCAGTTCTTC.

The rearrangement uses TRBV4-3 and TRBJ1-5, with D tentatively TRBD1 (5 bases). The germline CDR1 and CDR2 sequences are LGHNA and YSLEER. This CDR3 has 13 amino acids. Trimming pared 1 base from V and 6 bases from J, leaving 7 bases between. In nucleotides, the CDR3 is TGCGCCAGCAGCCAAGGGGGCCGTCAGCCCCAGCATTTT. Amino acid sequence: CASSQGGRQPQHF.

This chain connects TRBV28 to TRBJ2-7; D is possibly TRBD1 (6 bases). Germline CDR1 and CDR2: MDHEN and SYDVKM. The V end was cut by 6 bases, the J end by 3 bases, with 18 bases between. The CDR3 length is 15 residues. The CDR3 bases are TGTGCCAGCAGCTACTACAGGGAAAATAGCTACGAGCAGTACTTC. This sequence encodes CASSYYRENSYEQYF.

This chain joins TRBV6-5 and TRBJ1-5, with a possible D match to TRBD1 (5 bases). Germline CDR1 is MNHEY and CDR2 is SVGAGI. V lost 6 bases to trimming and J lost 6 bases, with 15 bases between them. CDR3 length: 14 residues. CDR3 bases: TGTGCCAGCAGGCGGGGATTGGGGGGTCAGCCCCAGCATTTT. Protein product: CASRRGLGGQPQHF.

This clonotype has only a few counts. V usage is TRBV6-5 and J usage is TRBJ2-7, with D possibly being TRBD1 (5 bases). V was shortened by 8 bases and J by 2 bases, with 16 bases between the two germline ends. The germline CDR1 and CDR2 sequences are MNHEY and SVGAGI. The length of the CDR3 is 14 residues. The CDR3 nucleotides read TGTGCCAGCCGCCGACAGACCGGCCCCTACGAGCAGTACTTC. Its protein is CASRRQTGPYEQYF.

V and J are TRBV7-9 and TRBJ1-2, with D unresolved. V lost 0 bases, J lost 7 bases, and 6 bases lay in between. This CDR3 comprises 12 residues. Germline V gene lookup returns CDR1 SEHNR and CDR2 FQNEAQ (reference sequence). The CDR3 DNA follows: TGTGCCAGCAGCTTAGCGGAGGGTGGCTACACCTTC. It encodes CASSLAEGGYTF.

The chain joins TRBV27 to TRBJ2-1; 14 bases match TRBD2. The V and J ends lost 8 bases and 5 bases, in that order; junction bases with no gene match: 5. This CDR3 has 15 residues. Germline V gene lookup returns CDR1 MNHEY and CDR2 SMNVEV (reference sequence). In nucleotides, the CDR3 is TGTGCCAGCGGGCGACTAGCGGGAGGGGACAATGAGCAGTTCTTC. This codes for CASGRLAGGDNEQFF.

The V and J genes are TRBV5-1 and TRBJ2-3; TRBD2 matches at 7 bases. Germline assignment: CDR1 SGHRS and CDR2 YFSETQ. This CDR3 comprises 15 residues. The junction had 8 bases not matched to a gene; V was cut back by 5 bases and J by 2 bases. CDR3 nucleotide sequence: TGCGCCAGCAGTACATCGGGACTACTCACAGATACGCAGTATTTT. Translating gives CASSTSGLLTDTQYF.

This clonotype was counted between two and nine times. The chain is built from TRBV7-8 and TRBJ1-6; D is undetermined. CDR1 is SGHVS, CDR2 FQNEAQ, per germline. Trimming took off 1 base at V and 9 bases at J, with 13 bases between the two ends. The CDR3 covers 15 residues. The CDR3, as DNA: TGTGCCAGCAGCTTAGACGCCGGGTCACTTTCACCCCTCCACTTT. It is translated as CASSLDAGSLSPLHF.

The rearrangement links TRBV29-1 to TRBJ1-2; D gene unclear. Germline V gene data show CDR1 as SQVTM and CDR2 as ANQGSEA. Trimming pared 6 bases from V and 3 bases from J, leaving 14 bases between. CDR3 length: 13 residues. CDR3 residues: CSVDPEEDYGYTF. CDR3 DNA sequence: TGCAGCGTCGATCCGGAAGAGGACTATGGCTACACCTTC.

This clonotype was counted at least ten times. This chain joins TRBV20-1 and TRBJ2-7; 9 nucleotides line up with TRBD1. The ends lost 6 bases at V and 3 bases at J; junction bases unmatched: 12. The CDR3 extends over 15 amino acids. Looked up from germline, CDR1 is DFQATT and CDR2 is SNEGSKA (reference sequence). This CDR3 is CSATFKGQGNYEQYF. Here the CDR3 DNA reads TGCAGTGCCACCTTTAAAGGACAGGGGAACTACGAGCAGTACTTC.

The chain combines TRBV5-1 with TRBJ1-2, with D hard to call. Trimming took 2 bases from V and 6 from J, leaving 17 bases between them. Per the germline V gene, CDR1 is SGHRS and CDR2 is YFSETQ. There are 15 residues in the CDR3. CDR3 sequence: CASSLVGRNIHGYTF. DNA for the CDR3: TGCGCCAGCAGCTTAGTAGGACGCAATATCCATGGCTACACCTTC.